What follows is one T cell receptor (beta chain) and its context. Its antigen is unidentified. The repertoire was sequenced with immunoSEQ multiplex PCR; TCRdb's copy has only in-frame clones and lacks some. The sample gives about 130,000 clones, around four fifths of which show up once; about 3.3% is in the top ten. These data originate in a study of cytotoxic CD8 clonotypes in ibrutinib-treated CLL. The overall study: Responses: about 25 partial, 2 complete; after median roughly 68 months, about 15 stayed remitted, some twelve progressed. An average of around 250,000 productive templates and 80,000 to 100,000 productive rearrangements was obtained per sample.

The germline V gene has CDR1 SGHTA and CDR2 FQGNSA. Trimming pared 2 bases from V and 4 bases from J, leaving 6 bases between. This CDR3 comprises 14 residues. General study points: Baseline values of clonality outstripped age-matched healthy donors and followed circulating CD8+ T-cell counts. Ibrutinib response saw clonality rise, and progression saw it return toward baseline.

This material consisted of PBMCs, taken after 24 months of ibrutinib treatment. The chain joins TRBV7-2 to TRBJ1-6; D is unresolved. This receptor was taken from a human donor with chronic lymphocytic leukemia. The CDR3 DNA is TGTGCCAGCAGCTTAAAGGGTTATAATTCACCCCTCCACTTT. Encoded protein: CASSLKGYNSPLHF.